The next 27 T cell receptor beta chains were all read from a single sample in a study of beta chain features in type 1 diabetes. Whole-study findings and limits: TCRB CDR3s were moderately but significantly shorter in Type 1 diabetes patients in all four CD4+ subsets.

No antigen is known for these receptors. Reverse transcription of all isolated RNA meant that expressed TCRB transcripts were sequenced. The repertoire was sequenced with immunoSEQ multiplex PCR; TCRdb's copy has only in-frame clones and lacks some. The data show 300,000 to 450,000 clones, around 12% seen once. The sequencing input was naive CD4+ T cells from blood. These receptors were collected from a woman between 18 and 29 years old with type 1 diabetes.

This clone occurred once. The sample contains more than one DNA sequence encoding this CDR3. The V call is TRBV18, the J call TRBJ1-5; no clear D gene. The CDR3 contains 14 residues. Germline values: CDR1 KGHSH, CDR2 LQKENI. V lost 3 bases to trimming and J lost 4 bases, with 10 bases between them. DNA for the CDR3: TGTGCCAGCTCACCCCGGGAGGGTAATCAGCCCCAGCATTTT. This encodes CASSPREGNQPQHF.

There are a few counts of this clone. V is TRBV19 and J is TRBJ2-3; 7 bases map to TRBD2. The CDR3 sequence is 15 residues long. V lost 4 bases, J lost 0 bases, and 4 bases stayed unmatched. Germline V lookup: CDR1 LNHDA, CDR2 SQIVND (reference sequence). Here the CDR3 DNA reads TGTGCCAGTAGTACCCGTAGCGGGAGCACAGATACGCAGTATTTT. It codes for CASSTRSGSTDTQYF. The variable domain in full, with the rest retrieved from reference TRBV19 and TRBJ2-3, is DGGITQSPKYLFRKEGQNVTLSCEQNLNHDAMYWYRQDPGQGLRLIYYSQIVNDFQKGDIAEGYSVSREKKESFPLTVTSAQKNPTAFYLCASSTRSGSTDTQYFGPGTRLTVL.

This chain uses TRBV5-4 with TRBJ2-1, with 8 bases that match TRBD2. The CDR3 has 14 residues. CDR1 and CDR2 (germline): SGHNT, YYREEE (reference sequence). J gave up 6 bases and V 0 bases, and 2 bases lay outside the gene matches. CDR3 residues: CASSLDRGGNEQFF. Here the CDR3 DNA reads TGTGCCAGCAGCTTGGATCGGGGGGGCAATGAGCAGTTCTTC.

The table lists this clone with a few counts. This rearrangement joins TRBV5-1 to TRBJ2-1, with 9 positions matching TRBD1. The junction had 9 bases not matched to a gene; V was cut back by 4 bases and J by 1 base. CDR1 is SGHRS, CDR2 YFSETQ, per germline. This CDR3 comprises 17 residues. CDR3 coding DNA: TGCGCCAGCAGCATACACGCACAGGGGGCTTCCTACAATGAGCAGTTCTTC. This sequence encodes CASSIHAQGASYNEQFF.

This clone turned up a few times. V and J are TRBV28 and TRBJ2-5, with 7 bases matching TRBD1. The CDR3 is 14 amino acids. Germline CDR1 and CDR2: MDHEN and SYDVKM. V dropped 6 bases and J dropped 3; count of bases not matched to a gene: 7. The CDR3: CASSSRDSKETQYF. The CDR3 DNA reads TGTGCCAGCAGCTCCCGGGACAGTAAAGAGACCCAGTACTTC.

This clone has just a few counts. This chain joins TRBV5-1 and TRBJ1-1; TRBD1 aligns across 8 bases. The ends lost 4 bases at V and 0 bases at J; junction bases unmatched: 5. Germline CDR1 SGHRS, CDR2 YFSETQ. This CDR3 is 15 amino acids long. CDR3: CASSGGTGMNTEAFF. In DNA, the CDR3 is TGCGCCAGCAGCGGGGGGACAGGCATGAACACTGAAGCTTTCTTT.

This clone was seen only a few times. CDR3 amino acids: CASSSQGADPYGYTF. As DNA, the CDR3 is TGTGCCAGCAGCTCACAGGGGGCCGACCCCTATGGCTACACCTTC. The genes are TRBV13 and TRBJ1-2; 9 bases align to TRBD1. J lost 4 bases, V lost 4 bases, and 7 bases had no gene match. Per the germline V gene, CDR1 is PRHDT and CDR2 is FYEKMQ (reference sequence). The CDR3 totals 15 residues.

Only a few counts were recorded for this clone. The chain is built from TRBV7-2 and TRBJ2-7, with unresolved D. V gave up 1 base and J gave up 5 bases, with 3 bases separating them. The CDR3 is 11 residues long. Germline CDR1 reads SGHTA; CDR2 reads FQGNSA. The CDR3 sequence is CASSLVNEQYF. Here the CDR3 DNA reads TGTGCCAGCAGCTTAGTAAACGAGCAGTACTTC.

In DNA form, the CDR3 reads TGTGCCAGCTCACTTTCCGACAGTTTTGATGGCTACACCTTC. Protein: CASSLSDSFDGYTF. This chain links TRBV18 with TRBJ1-2; tentative D call: TRBD1 (5 bases). This CDR3 has 14 residues. Germline V gene data show CDR1 as KGHSH and CDR2 as LQKENI. V was trimmed by 4 bases and J by 6 bases, leaving 15 bases between them.

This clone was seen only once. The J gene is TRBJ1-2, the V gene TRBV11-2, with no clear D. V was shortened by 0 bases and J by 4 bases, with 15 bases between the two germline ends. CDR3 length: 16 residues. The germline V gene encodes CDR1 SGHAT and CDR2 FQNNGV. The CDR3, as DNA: TGTGCCAGCAGCTTAGATCTGGGAGGGCTGGGCTATGGCTACACCTTC. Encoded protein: CASSLDLGGLGYGYTF.

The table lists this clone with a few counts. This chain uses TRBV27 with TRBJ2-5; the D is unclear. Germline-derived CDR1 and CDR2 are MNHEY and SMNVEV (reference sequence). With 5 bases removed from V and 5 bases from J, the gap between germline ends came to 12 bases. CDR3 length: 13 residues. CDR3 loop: CASSPAWSETQYF. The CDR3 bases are TGTGCCAGCAGTCCTGCTTGGAGCGAGACCCAGTACTTC.

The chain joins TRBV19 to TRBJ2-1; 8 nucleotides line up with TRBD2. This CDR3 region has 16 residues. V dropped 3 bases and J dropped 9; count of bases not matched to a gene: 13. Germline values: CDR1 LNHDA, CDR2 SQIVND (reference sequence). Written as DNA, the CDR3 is TGTGCCAGTAGTATTTACCGCGGGACTAGTCCTAGTGAGCAGTTCTTC. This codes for CASSIYRGTSPSEQFF.

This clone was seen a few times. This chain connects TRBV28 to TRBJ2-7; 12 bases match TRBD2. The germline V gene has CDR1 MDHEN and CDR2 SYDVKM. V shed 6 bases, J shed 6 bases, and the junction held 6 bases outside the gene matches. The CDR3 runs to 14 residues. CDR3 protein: CASRRLAGVLEQYF. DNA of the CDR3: TGTGCCAGCAGGAGACTAGCGGGAGTTCTCGAGCAGTACTTC.

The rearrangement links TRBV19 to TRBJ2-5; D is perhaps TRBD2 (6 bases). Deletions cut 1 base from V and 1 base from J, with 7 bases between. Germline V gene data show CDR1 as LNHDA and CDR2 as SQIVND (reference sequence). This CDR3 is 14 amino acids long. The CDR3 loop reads CASSIGDFQETQYF. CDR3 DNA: TGTGCCAGTAGTATAGGGGACTTCCAAGAGACCCAGTACTTC.

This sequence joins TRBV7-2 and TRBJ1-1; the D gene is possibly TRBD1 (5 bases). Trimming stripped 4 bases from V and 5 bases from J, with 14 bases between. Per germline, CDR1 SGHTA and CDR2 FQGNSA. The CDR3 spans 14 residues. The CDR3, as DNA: TGTGCCAGCAGCTCTCTCTGGGAGGGGACTGAAGCTTTCTTT. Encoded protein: CASSSLWEGTEAFF.

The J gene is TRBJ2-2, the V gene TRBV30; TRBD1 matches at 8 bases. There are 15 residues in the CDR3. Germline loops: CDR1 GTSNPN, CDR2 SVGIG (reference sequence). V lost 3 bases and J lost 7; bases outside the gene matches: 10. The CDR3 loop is CAWRLRAGGGGELFF. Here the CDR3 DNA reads TGTGCCTGGAGACTCAGGGCAGGGGGCGGCGGGGAGCTGTTTTTT. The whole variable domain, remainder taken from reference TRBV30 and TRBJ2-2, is SQTIHQWPATLVQPVGSPLSLECTVEGTSNPNLYWYRQAAGRGLQLLFYSVGIGQISSEVPQNLSASRPQDRQFILSSKKLLLSDSGFYLCAWRLRAGGGGELFFGEGSRLTVL.

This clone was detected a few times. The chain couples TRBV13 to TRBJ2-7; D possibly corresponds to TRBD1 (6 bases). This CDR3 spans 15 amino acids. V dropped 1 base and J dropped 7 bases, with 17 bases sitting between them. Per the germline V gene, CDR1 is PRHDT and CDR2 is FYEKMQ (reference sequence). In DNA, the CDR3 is TGTGCCAGCAGCTTAGAGCTCGCAGGGGTGGGGGAGCAGTACTTC. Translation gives CASSLELAGVGEQYF. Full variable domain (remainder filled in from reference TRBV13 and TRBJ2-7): AAGVIQSPRHLIKEKRETATLKCYPIPRHDTVYWYQQGPGQDPQFLISFYEKMQSDKGSIPDRFSAQQFSDYHSELNMSSLELGDSALYFCASSLELAGVGEQYFGPGTRLTVT.

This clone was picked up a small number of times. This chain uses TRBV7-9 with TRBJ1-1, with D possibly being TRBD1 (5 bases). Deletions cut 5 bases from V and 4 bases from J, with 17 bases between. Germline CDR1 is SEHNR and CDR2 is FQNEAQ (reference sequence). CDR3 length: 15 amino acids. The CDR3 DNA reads TGTGCCAGCAGCCCACTGGGGCCGACCTCCACTGAAGCTTTCTTT. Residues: CASSPLGPTSTEAFF.

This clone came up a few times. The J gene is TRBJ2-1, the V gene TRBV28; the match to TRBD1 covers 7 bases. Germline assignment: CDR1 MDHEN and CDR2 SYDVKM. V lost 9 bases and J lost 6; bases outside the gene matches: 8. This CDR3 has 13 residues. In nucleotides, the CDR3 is TGTGCCAGTGGGGACAGTTGGGCCAATGAGCAGTTCTTC. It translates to CASGDSWANEQFF.

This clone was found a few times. CDR3 amino acids: CASGPLAGVRVEQFF. Written as DNA, the CDR3 is TGCGCCAGCGGGCCCCTAGCGGGAGTTAGGGTTGAGCAGTTCTTC. This chain uses TRBV5-1 with TRBJ2-1; 10 nucleotides match TRBD2. CDR3 length: 15 residues. Germline-derived CDR1 and CDR2 are SGHRS and YFSETQ. V lost 7 bases and J lost 9; bases outside the gene matches: 13.

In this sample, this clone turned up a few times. The DNA of the CDR3 is TGCGCCAGCAGCCAAGATGCGGGGGCGCGGAGATTAGAGACCCAGTACTTC. Encoded protein: CASSQDAGARRLETQYF. The V and J genes are TRBV4-3 and TRBJ2-5; perhaps TRBD2 as D (7 bases). The ends were cut back, 0 bases at V and 4 bases at J, with 18 bases in the middle. This CDR3 region has 17 residues. Germline V lookup: CDR1 LGHNA, CDR2 YSLEER.

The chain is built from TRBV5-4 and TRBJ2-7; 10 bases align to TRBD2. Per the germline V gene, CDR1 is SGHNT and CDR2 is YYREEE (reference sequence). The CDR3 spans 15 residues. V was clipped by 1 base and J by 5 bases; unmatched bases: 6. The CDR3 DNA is TGTGCCAGCAGCTTGTGGCTAGCGGGAGCAGACGAGCAGTACTTC. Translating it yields CASSLWLAGADEQYF.

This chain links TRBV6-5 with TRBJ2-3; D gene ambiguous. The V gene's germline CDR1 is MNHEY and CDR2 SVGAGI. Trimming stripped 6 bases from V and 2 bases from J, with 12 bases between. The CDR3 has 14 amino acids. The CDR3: CASRPYSVTDTQYF. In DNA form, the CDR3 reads TGTGCCAGCAGACCATACTCGGTCACAGATACGCAGTATTTT.

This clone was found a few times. The CDR3 here is CASRGLSYEQYF. The CDR3 nucleotides are TGCGCCAGCAGGGGACTGTCCTACGAGCAGTACTTC. The genes are TRBV4-1 and TRBJ2-7, with D perhaps TRBD2 (6 bases). The CDR3 has 12 residues. Germline V gene data show CDR1 as MGHRA and CDR2 as YSYEKL. The V and J ends lost 6 bases and 1 base respectively, with 7 bases between them.

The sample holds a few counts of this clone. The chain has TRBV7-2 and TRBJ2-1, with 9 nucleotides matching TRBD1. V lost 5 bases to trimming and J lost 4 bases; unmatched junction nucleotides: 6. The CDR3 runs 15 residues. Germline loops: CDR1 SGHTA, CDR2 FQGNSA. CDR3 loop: CASSRTGVLYNEQFF. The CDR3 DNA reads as TGTGCCAGCAGCCGGACAGGGGTTTTGTACAATGAGCAGTTCTTC.

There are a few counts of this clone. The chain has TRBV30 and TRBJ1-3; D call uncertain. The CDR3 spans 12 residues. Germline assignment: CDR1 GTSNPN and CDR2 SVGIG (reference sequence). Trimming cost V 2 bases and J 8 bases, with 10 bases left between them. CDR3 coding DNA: TGTGCCTGGAGTACGGGGATTGACACCATATATTTT. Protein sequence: CAWSTGIDTIYF.

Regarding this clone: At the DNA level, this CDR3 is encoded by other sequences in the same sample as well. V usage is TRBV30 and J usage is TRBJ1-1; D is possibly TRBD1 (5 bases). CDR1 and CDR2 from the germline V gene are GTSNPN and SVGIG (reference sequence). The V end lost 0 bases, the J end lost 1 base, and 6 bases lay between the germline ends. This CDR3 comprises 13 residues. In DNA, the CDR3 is TGTGCCTGGAGTGTACAGGAGAACACTGAAGCTTTCTTT. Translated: CAWSVQENTEAFF. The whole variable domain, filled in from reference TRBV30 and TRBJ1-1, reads SQTIHQWPATLVQPVGSPLSLECTVEGTSNPNLYWYRQAAGRGLQLLFYSVGIGQISSEVPQNLSASRPQDRQFILSSKKLLLSDSGFYLCAWSVQENTEAFFGQGTRLTVV.